What follows is one T cell receptor beta chain and its context. The data belong to a study of blood T cell repertoires in COVID-19. Study information: Sites in the United States, Italy and Spain provided acute and convalescent COVID-19 samples. The analysed material was cDNA or gDNA that came from T cells, B-cell-depleted T cells, or PBMCs.

Per germline, CDR1 LNHDA and CDR2 SQIVND (reference sequence). The junction had 0 bases not matched to a gene; V was cut back by 3 bases and J by 3 bases. The CDR3 totals 15 residues. Authors' data handling: By means of reference gene primer amplification, nucleated cell counts were estimated. The data were produced by immunoSEQ multiplex PCR, yet TCRdb's version contains in-frame clones alone and is incomplete. D and trimming were read from the DNA, whereas the V and J calls and clone size are those reported in that table. This table holds 100,000 to 150,000 clones, 85% found once. This receptor was obtained from a man older than 75 with active or convalescent COVID-19. V and J are TRBV19 and TRBJ1-5, with 12 bases that match TRBD1. Sequences were obtained from peripheral blood. CDR3 sequence: CASSMGQGANQPQHF. The CDR3 coding sequence is TGTGCCAGTAGTATGGGACAGGGGGCCAATCAGCCCCAGCATTTT.